Listed below are T cell receptor beta chains from one sample, sequenced in a study of vaccination effects on CD4 cells after COVID-19. These TCRs are of unknown antigen specificity. TCRdb's copy holds only in-frame clones and misses some; the assay was immunoSEQ multiplex PCR. The top ten hold 25% to 30% of the sample, which has about 31,000 clones, about 63% seen once. Specimen: CD4+ T cells from PBMCs cultured with HCoV-229E spike peptides, collected before COVID-19 vaccination. The receptor source for this set is a human donor who received a COVID-19 vaccine. The CDR3 runs from the conserved cysteine through the conserved F or W. The D gene is left open where the match is weak. Clone sizes are given selectively: once, few, many, or a class where the clone is expanded.

j_call,v_call,clone_size,d_call,cdr3_nt,cdr3_aa
TRBJ2-7,TRBV7-2,NA,NA,TGTGCCAGCAGCTTAGGCAAACTCTACGAGCAGTACTTC,CASSLGKLYEQYF
TRBJ2-1,TRBV28,once,NA,TGTGCCAGCAGTCGGCCTATATACAATGAGCAGTTCTTC,CASSRPIYNEQFF
TRBJ2-7,TRBV5-6,NA,NA,TGTGCCAGCAGCGCGTTGACTAACTCCTACGAGCAGTACTTC,CASSALTNSYEQYF
TRBJ1-4,TRBV3-1/TRBV3-2,few,NA,TGTGCCAGCAGCCAAGTGAGTCGGCAGCCCGGCGAAAAACTGTTTTTT,CASSQVSRQPGEKLFF
TRBJ2-7,TRBV9,NA,NA,TGTGCCAGCAGCTCCTCCTCCTACGAGCAGTACTTC,CASSSSSYEQYF
TRBJ1-2,TRBV19,NA,TRBD1,TGTGCCAGTAGCCCTCAGGGACAGGGGACCCATCGGAGAGCCTATGGCTACACCTTC,CASSPQGQGTHRRAYGYTF
TRBJ2-2,TRBV4-1,few,NA,TGCGCCAGCAGCCAAGTTGGGACTCGGAACACCGGGGAGCTGTTTTTT,CASSQVGTRNTGELFF
TRBJ2-7,TRBV28,NA,TRBD2,TGTGCCAGCGAGGGGGGAAGGGCGGGAGGCTCCTACGAGCAGTACTTC,CASEGGRAGGSYEQYF
TRBJ2-1,TRBV7-2,few,TRBD1,TGTGCCAGCAGCTTAGGACAGGGCCTTTACAATGAGCAGTTCTTC,CASSLGQGLYNEQFF
TRBJ2-1,TRBV4-1,NA,TRBD2,TGCGCCAGCAGCAAAGGACTAGCGGGAGGGTTTGGTGAGCAGTTCTTC,CASSKGLAGGFGEQFF
TRBJ2-7,TRBV30,NA,NA,TGTGCCTGGAGTTCCGGGACGGGAAGTTCCTACGAGCAGTACTTC,CAWSSGTGSSYEQYF
TRBJ2-5,TRBV18,NA,TRBD2,TGTGCCAGCTCACCATTGATACTAGCGGTCCAAGAGACCCAGTACTTC,CASSPLILAVQETQYF
TRBJ2-3,TRBV5-1,NA,TRBD2,TGCGCCAGCGGGGCTAGCGGGGGCCTTAGCACAGATACGCAGTATTTT,CASGASGGLSTDTQYF
TRBJ1-2,TRBV6-5,few,NA,TGTGCCAGCAGCGTTCGGACAGAGTATTATGGCTACACCTTC,CASSVRTEYYGYTF
TRBJ1-4,TRBV7-2,NA,NA,TGTGCCAGCAGCCCGATGGAGGCGGGAAAACTGTTTTTT,CASSPMEAGKLFF
TRBJ1-2,TRBV4-2,NA,TRBD1,TGTGCCAGCAGCCAAGATAGGGACAGCTCCTATGGCTACACCTTC,CASSQDRDSSYGYTF
TRBJ2-3,TRBV18,NA,NA,TGTGCCAGCTCACCAGGGGCCACAGATACGCAGTATTTT,CASSPGATDTQYF
TRBJ2-1,TRBV5-1,NA,TRBD2,TGCGCCAGCAGCTTAGGTTGGACTAGCGTAGGCAATGAGCAGTTCTTC,CASSLGWTSVGNEQFF
TRBJ1-1,TRBV14,NA,TRBD1,TGTGCCAGCAGCCAAGTTGGAACAGGGGAGTTGGCTTTCTTT,CASSQVGTGELAFF
TRBJ1-4,TRBV6-2/TRBV6-3,NA,NA,TGTGCCAGCAGTTGGACAGCTAATGAAAAACTGTTTTTT,CASSWTANEKLFF
TRBJ1-1,TRBV7-2,few,NA,TGTGCCAGCAGTTACAATCCGGGACGGGGCACTGAAGCTTTCTTT,CASSYNPGRGTEAFF
TRBJ2-7,TRBV5-1,NA,NA,TGCGCCAGCTTCCAAATGGAGGGGGTGGACGAGCAGTACTTC,CASFQMEGVDEQYF
TRBJ2-1,TRBV6-2/TRBV6-3,NA,NA,TGTGCCAGCAGTAGGGGCAATGAGCAGTTCTTC,CASSRGNEQFF
TRBJ2-7,TRBV27,NA,TRBD2,TGTGCCAGCAGTCCGAGTCCCGGGACTAGCGGGACGAGCTCCTACGAGCAGTACTTC,CASSPSPGTSGTSSYEQYF
TRBJ2-3,TRBV7-9,few,NA,TGTGCCAGCAGTCCCTGGCAAGGCACCATAAACACAGATACGCAGTATTTT,CASSPWQGTINTDTQYF
TRBJ2-2,TRBV6-2/TRBV6-3,NA,NA,TGTGCCTGCAGTTCACGATGGGGGGCCGGGGAGCTGTTTTTT,CACSSRWGAGELFF
TRBJ1-2,TRBV29-1,few,TRBD1,TGCAGCGCCCGGGACAGGAGTAATGGCTACACCTTC,CSARDRSNGYTF
TRBJ1-4,TRBV4-1,NA,NA,TGCGCCAGCAGCCAAGTCCCCGGGACAATTATGTCACCAGCTAATGAAAAACTGTTTTTT,CASSQVPGTIMSPANEKLFF
TRBJ2-3,TRBV5-4,NA,TRBD2,TGTGCCAGCAGTTTGACTAGCGGGAGCACAGATACGCAGTATTTT,CASSLTSGSTDTQYF
TRBJ2-6,TRBV19,few,NA,TGTGCCAGTAGTATGGGCACTGGGATGGGCGACGTCCTGACTTTC,CASSMGTGMGDVLTF
TRBJ1-2,TRBV9,once,NA,TGTGCCAGCAGCCCATCCAGCCACTATGGCTACACCTTC,CASSPSSHYGYTF
TRBJ2-3,TRBV5-1,NA,TRBD2,TGCGCCAGCAGCCCTGGGGTAGCGGGGTTCACAGATACGCAGTATTTT,CASSPGVAGFTDTQYF
TRBJ1-2,TRBV10-2,few,NA,TGCGCCAGCAGCCCGGGAACTAACTATGGCTACACCTTC,CASSPGTNYGYTF
TRBJ2-2,TRBV19,NA,NA,TGTGCCAGTAGTATAAGTTCGTATACAGACAACACCGGGGAGCTGTTTTTT,CASSISSYTDNTGELFF
TRBJ2-1,TRBV28,NA,TRBD2,TGTGCCAGCAGTCCCGGAGGTATTCAGCGGGAGGGCCAAATGAATGAGCAGTTCTTC,CASSPGGIQREGQMNEQFF
TRBJ1-2,TRBV30,NA,NA,TGTGCCTGGAGCTACAGATCATTCTATGGCTACACCTTC,CAWSYRSFYGYTF
TRBJ2-1,TRBV2,NA,TRBD1,TGTGCCAGCAGTGGAGGCCCGGGACAGTACAATGAGCAGTTCTTC,CASSGGPGQYNEQFF
TRBJ2-2,TRBV24-1,NA,TRBD2,TGTGCCACCAGTGAGGGCAGGAGGCGGGAGGGCTTCACCGGGGAGCTGTTTTTT,CATSEGRRREGFTGELFF
TRBJ1-1,TRBV5-6,few,NA,TGTGCCAGCAGCTTGGGACCGAGTGCTTTCTTT,CASSLGPSAFF
TRBJ2-2,TRBV27,NA,NA,TGTGCCAGCAGTTTTCTCACCGGGGAGCTGTTTTTT,CASSFLTGELFF
TRBJ1-2,TRBV5-1,few,TRBD1,TGCGCCAGCAGCTTGGTCGCAGGGGGTGAGCGTGGCTACACCTTC,CASSLVAGGERGYTF
TRBJ1-4,TRBV6-5,NA,NA,TGTGCCAGCAGTTACTCGCCAGGGGAAGGGGAAAAACTGTTTTTT,CASSYSPGEGEKLFF
TRBJ1-6,TRBV5-1,NA,NA,TGCGCCAGCAGCTTGGAGGGCCCCCCGTCCTCCTATAATTCACCCCTCCACTTT,CASSLEGPPSSYNSPLHF
TRBJ2-7,TRBV28,NA,NA,TGTGCCAGCAGTTTGGCGGTGGGTGGCGGGAACTCCTACGAGCAGTACTTC,CASSLAVGGGNSYEQYF
TRBJ2-1,TRBV5-4,NA,TRBD2,TGTGCCAGCAGCTTGCGGGGGGGGTACAATGAGCAGTTCTTC,CASSLRGGYNEQFF
TRBJ2-3,TRBV2,few,NA,TGTGCCAGCAGCCCACTAGAGGATACGCAGTATTTT,CASSPLEDTQYF
TRBJ2-5,TRBV7-2,NA,TRBD1,TGTGCCAGCAGCCGTGCCTCGACAGGGGGAGAGACCCAGTACTTC,CASSRASTGGETQYF
TRBJ2-7,TRBV18,NA,NA,TGTGCCAGCTCACCACCGGCGGCTGTCTCCTACGAGCAGTACTTC,CASSPPAAVSYEQYF
TRBJ2-3,TRBV6-5,NA,TRBD1,TGTGCCAGCAGTTACACATCCGGGACAGGCACAGATACGCAGTATTTT,CASSYTSGTGTDTQYF
TRBJ2-3,TRBV5-4,once,NA,TGTGCCAGCAGCCGCGGGGTGGCAGGCACAGATACGCAGTATTTT,CASSRGVAGTDTQYF
TRBJ1-1,TRBV20-1,NA,NA,TGCAGTGTCCCCGGCCGCTCCGAAGCTTTCTTT,CSVPGRSEAFF
TRBJ2-7,TRBV7-2,NA,TRBD1,TGTGCCAGCAGCTTATCCACGGGACAGGGCTACGAGCAGTACTTC,CASSLSTGQGYEQYF
TRBJ2-2,TRBV12-5,NA,NA,TGTGCTAGTGGTTTTAGGGGCCCTTTCGCGAACACCGGGGAGCTGTTTTTT,CASGFRGPFANTGELFF
TRBJ1-2,TRBV3-1/TRBV3-2,few,NA,TGTGCCAGCAGCCAAGAACGGGGCCTGTTGGTCGACTATGGCTACACCTTC,CASSQERGLLVDYGYTF